This TCR beta chain originates from a study of somatic mutations in T cells in chronic GVHD (dated by TCRdb to between 2020 and 2021). Compared with germline, V lacks 4 bases and J lacks 0 bases; bases without a gene match: 9. Looking up the germline V gene (reference sequence) yields CDR1 LNHDA and CDR2 SQIVND. The cysteine opens and the phenylalanine closes a CDR3 of 20 amino acids. Just CDR3 DNA is preserved here, 60 bases in frame from base 1. Genomic DNA was isolated and then used for the TCRbeta deep sequencing. The immunoSEQ assay, provided as a commercial service, was used for TCRbeta CDR3 sequencing and initial data processing. The authors processed their data as follows. Reads were demultiplexed, adapter and primer sequences removed, similar clones merged by frequency-ratio clustering, and V, D, J genes annotated with IMGT. TCRdb obtained this table from immuneACCESS and retained in-frame rearrangements with V and J assigned. These tables miss some clones; where compared with another copy, unresolved V genes account for less than half of the shortfall, and the remainder is unexplained. V and J calls and clone size are given by that table; D and trimming were obtained from the DNA. This sample holds about 14,000 clones; roughly 78% were observed only once. Jointly, the top ten make up about 30% of the sample.

Note on this clone: The target of this receptor is not known. Base qualities are not recorded, but no much larger clone differs from it by a single base.

Sorting staining used anti-CD3, anti-CD4, anti-CD8 and a Vbeta20 antibody from the IOTest Beta Mark kit on a FACSAria III, with purity above 99%. Peripheral blood was drawn into sodium heparin tubes, and mononuclear cells were separated by Ficoll-Paque PLUS density gradient centrifugation. CD4+ Vbeta20+, CD4+ Vbeta20-, and CD8+ T cell fractions were FACS-sorted before TCRbeta deep sequencing. Recombination linked TRBV19 to TRBJ2-1; 16 bases in between match TRBD2. The clonotype comes from a male patient in his forties or fifties with chronic graft-versus-host disease. Some T cells may originate with the graft donor following a transplant. The specimen was Vbeta20-negative CD4+ T cells from blood. What this sample's cell subset or site label stands for: CD4+ T cells sorted as TCR Vbeta20 negative by flow cytometry. This receptor has the CDR3 CASSNRGLAGGKSSYNEQFF. The bases are TGTGCCAGTAGTAACCGGGGACTAGCGGGAGGGAAGAGCTCCTACAATGAGCAGTTCTTC.